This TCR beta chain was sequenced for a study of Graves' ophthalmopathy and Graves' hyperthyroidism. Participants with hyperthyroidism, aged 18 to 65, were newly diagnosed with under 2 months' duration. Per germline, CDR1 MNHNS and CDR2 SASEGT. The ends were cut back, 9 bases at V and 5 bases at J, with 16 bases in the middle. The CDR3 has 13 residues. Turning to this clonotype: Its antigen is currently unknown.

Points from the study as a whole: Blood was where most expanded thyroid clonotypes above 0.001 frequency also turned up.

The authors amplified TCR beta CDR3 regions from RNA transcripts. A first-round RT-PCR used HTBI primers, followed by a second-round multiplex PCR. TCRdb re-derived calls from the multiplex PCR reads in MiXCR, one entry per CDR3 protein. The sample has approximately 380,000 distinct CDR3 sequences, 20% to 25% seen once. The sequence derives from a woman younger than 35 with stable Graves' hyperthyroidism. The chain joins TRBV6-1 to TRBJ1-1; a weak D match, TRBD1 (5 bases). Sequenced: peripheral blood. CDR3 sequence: CASFPNGGTEAFF. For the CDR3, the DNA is TGTGCCAGTTTTCCCAATGGGGGAACTGAAGCTTTCTTT.